These 5 T cell receptor beta chains share one sample of origin, sequenced in a study of CD4 T cells in relation to SARS-CoV-2 and coronaviruses. The protocol was immunoSEQ multiplex PCR, while the TCRdb copy is restricted to in-frame clones and leaves out a portion. Of about 24,000 clones in the sample, about three quarters are singletons; the top ten hold around 12%. Unexposed donor CD4+ T cells date from about 2011-2019, before the COVID-19 pandemic. CD4+ T cells were isolated from the cells after about ten days of culture. These receptors' targets are unknown. The specimen sequenced was CD4+ T cells from PBMCs, cultured in vitro. The source of these receptors is a human donor in good health.

This rearrangement joins TRBV28 to TRBJ2-7, with D perhaps being TRBD1 or TRBD2 (5 bases each). The CDR3 is 18 residues long. The ends were cut back, 1 base at V and 0 bases at J, with 19 bases in the middle. Germline V CDR1 and CDR2: MDHEN, SYDVKM. The CDR3 is CASSLLAGAGTSSYEQYF. CDR3 DNA: TGTGCCAGCAGTTTATTGGCCGGGGCAGGGACGAGCTCCTACGAGCAGTACTTC.

This chain uses TRBV13 with TRBJ2-7, with TRBD2 matching 9 bases. The CDR3 is 16 amino acids. From germline, CDR1 is PRHDT and CDR2 FYEKMQ (reference sequence). The V gene end was trimmed by 0 bases and the J gene end by 3 bases; junction bases not matched to a gene: 6. The CDR3 spells CASSLGAGAGGYEQYF. The DNA for the CDR3 is TGTGCCAGCAGCTTAGGCGCCGGAGCGGGAGGCTACGAGCAGTACTTC.

This chain links TRBV11-2 with TRBJ1-1, with D uncertain. Germline CDR1 is SGHAT and CDR2 is FQNNGV. With 5 bases removed from V and 3 bases from J, the gap between germline ends came to 16 bases. The CDR3 is 15 residues long. The CDR3 sequence is CASSPPGRADTEAFF. As DNA, the CDR3 is TGTGCCAGCAGCCCTCCGGGGAGGGCCGACACTGAAGCTTTCTTT.

The table lists this clone with a few counts. This rearrangement joins TRBV12-3 or TRBV12-4 to TRBJ1-1, with 10 bases aligning to TRBD1. V lost 6 bases, J lost 4 bases, and 2 bases stayed unmatched. CDR3 length: 13 amino acids. The CDR3 nucleotides read TGTGCCAGCAGCTGGACAGGGGGCACTGAAGCTTTCTTT. Translation: CASSWTGGTEAFF.

The rearrangement links TRBV24-1 to TRBJ1-1, with D unresolved. The germline CDR1 and CDR2 sequences are KGHDR and SFDVKD. This CDR3 is 14 amino acids long. Deletions cut 5 bases from V and 1 base from J, with 10 bases between. CDR3 in DNA: TGTGCCACCAGTGGTGTAGGGAGGAACACTGAAGCTTTCTTT. Translating gives CATSGVGRNTEAFF.